This section outlines one T cell receptor (beta chain) sequence together with its context. Its matching antigen is unknown. This sample was included in a study of cytomegalovirus exposure and HLA in healthy donors. Both 60 Vbeta primers and 13 Jbeta primers went into the PCR. Libraries were prepared by immunoSEQ multiplex PCR; TCRdb keeps only in-frame clonotypes and omits some of them. This repertoire shows some 120,000 clones, 75% found once; its top ten account for under 3%. Findings of the study overall: Immune exposure data for these donors was limited to CMV serostatus. Within an earlier analysis, most TCR beta V segments proved productive either about 87% or about 30% of the time.

This TCR was sampled from a middle-aged woman in good health and CMV-seropositive. Sequenced: PBMCs.

The CDR3 DNA reads as TGTGCCAGGGTAGGGACAGTCGATAAAGCGGTCAGCCTGGGGGGCTACACCTTC. This sequence encodes CARVGTVDKAVSLGGYTF. The V and J genes are TRBV2 and TRBJ1-2; 7 positions match TRBD1. This CDR3 region has 18 residues. The germline gives CDR1 SNHLY, CDR2 FYNNEI. V lost 9 bases and J lost 8; bases outside the gene matches: 27.